Detailed here is one T cell receptor (beta chain). Its matching antigen is unknown. CDR3 length: 14 residues. V lost 2 bases, J lost 6 bases, and 8 bases stayed unmatched. Germline assignment: CDR1 GTSNPN and CDR2 SVGIG (reference sequence). These data originate in a study of shared clonotypes between healthy human individuals. Overall study context: CD8 memory received one plate per donor, CD8 naive two, CD4 memory three and CD4 naive three. Study-wide points: Naive subsets tended to show greater estimated richness than memory subsets.

The data were produced by immunoSEQ multiplex PCR, yet TCRdb's version contains in-frame clones alone and is incomplete. The sample yields approximately 640,000 clones, 60% to 80% seen once. J is TRBJ2-7 and V is TRBV30; the match to TRBD1 covers 9 bases. The specimen was memory CD4+ T cells sorted from blood. Regarding subset: CD45RA-negative fraction. The sequence was obtained from a woman aged 25-40 years in good health. The CDR3 DNA sequence: TGTGCCTGGAGTTCCGGGACAGGGCTTTTCGAGCAGTACTTC. Translating gives CAWSSGTGLFEQYF.